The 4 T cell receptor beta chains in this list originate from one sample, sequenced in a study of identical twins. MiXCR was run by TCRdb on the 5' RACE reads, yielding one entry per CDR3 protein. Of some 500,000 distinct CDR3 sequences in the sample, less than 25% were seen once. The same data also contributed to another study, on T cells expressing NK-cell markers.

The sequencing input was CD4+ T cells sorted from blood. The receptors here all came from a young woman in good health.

The CDR3 loop is CSASSIQPRAYNEQFF. In DNA form, the CDR3 reads TGCAGTGCTAGTTCTATTCAACCTAGAGCCTACAATGAGCAGTTCTTC. This chain joins TRBV20-1 and TRBJ2-1, with D hard to call. The CDR3 is 16 amino acids. V gave up 3 bases and J gave up 2 bases, with 17 bases separating them. Germline V CDR1 and CDR2: DFQATT, SNEGSKA (reference sequence).

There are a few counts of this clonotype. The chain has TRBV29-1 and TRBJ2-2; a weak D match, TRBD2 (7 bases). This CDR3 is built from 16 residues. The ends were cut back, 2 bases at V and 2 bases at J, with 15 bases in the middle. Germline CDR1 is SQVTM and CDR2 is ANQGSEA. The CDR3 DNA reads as TGCAGCGTTGAAACGGAGGGGGGGCGAAACACCGGGGAGCTGTTTTTT. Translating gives CSVETEGGRNTGELFF.

CDR3 amino acids: CSARVRGPYQPQHF. CDR3 sequence (DNA): TGCAGTGCTAGAGTACGGGGGCCCTATCAGCCCCAGCATTTT. This rearrangement joins TRBV20-1 to TRBJ1-5, with a tentative D call TRBD1 (6 bases). V was pared by 1 base and J by 5 bases, with 12 bases between. The V gene's germline CDR1 is DFQATT and CDR2 SNEGSKA (reference sequence). CDR3 length: 14 residues.

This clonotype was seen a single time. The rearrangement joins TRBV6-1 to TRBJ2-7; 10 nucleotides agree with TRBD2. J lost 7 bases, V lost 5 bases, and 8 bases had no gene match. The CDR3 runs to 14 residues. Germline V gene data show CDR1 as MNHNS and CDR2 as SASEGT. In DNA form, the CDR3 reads TGTGCCAGCAGTCCCCGCGGGACTAGCGAAGAGCAGTACTTC. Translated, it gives CASSPRGTSEEQYF.